This T cell receptor (beta chain) derives from a study of blood T cells in healthy people across ages. The study's findings and limits: Compared with aged donors, long-lived donors showed fewer expanded clones, suggesting selection. Strong correlation was found linking TCR beta diversity to naive T cell percentage.

Primers used in a second PCR of roughly 7 to 12 cycles were a sample-barcoded 5' primer and a J-beta primer mix. A template-switch adaptor with 12 random nucleotides tagged each cDNA molecule. In TCRdb, the 5' RACE reads were re-called with MiXCR into one record per CDR3 protein. The table has around 990,000 distinct CDR3 sequences, roughly a quarter seen once; the top ten hold 0.65% to 0.75%. Regarding this clonotype: Its matching antigen is unknown.

Germline loops: CDR1 MNHNS, CDR2 SASEGT. V lost 2 bases, J lost 0 bases, and 17 bases lay in between. This CDR3 is built from 18 residues. This sample also belongs to another study, concerning T cells of mothers and their children. This second study says: From each mother came over 8.5 million TCR beta CDR3 reads, and from each child came a few million.

The rearrangement links TRBV6-1 to TRBJ2-1, with D tentatively TRBD2 (5 bases). The sample comprised blood. The sequence was collected from a girl aged 2-10 years in good health. CDR3 residues: CASSEFSVWESSYNEQFF. In DNA, the CDR3 is TGTGCCAGCAGTGAATTTTCCGTGTGGGAGAGCTCCTACAATGAGCAGTTCTTC.